This TCR beta chain was recorded in a study of T cell repertoires in cytomegalovirus infection. Study-wide points: HLA-C-restricted CMV-specific TCR beta clonotypes prevailed in the ex vivo response.

This clonotype was counted between two and nine times. The antigen is undetermined. From the reads, TCRdb called clonotypes with MiXCR, one entry per CDR3 protein. This sample has roughly 700,000 distinct CDR3 sequences; around a third occur once, and the top ten carry roughly 18%. The CDR3 length is 16 residues. Trimming left V 3 bases short and J 2 bases short, with 15 bases between. CDR1 and CDR2 (germline): SGHVS, FQNEAQ. This receptor was obtained from a human donor in good health (CMV status not recorded). Some clones in this sample may be carry-over from other donors' samples. The input for sequencing was cultured PBMCs, taken from culture after CMV antigen stimulation. The chain carries TRBV7-8 and TRBJ2-3; the D gene is possibly TRBD2 (7 bases). The CDR3 region has the DNA TGTGCCAGCAGCTTCCTGAGGCGGGGGCCCACAGATACGCAGTATTTT. This translates into CASSFLRRGPTDTQYF.